The 27 T cell receptor beta chains below all came from one sample that was sequenced in a study of CD8+ T cells in alopecia areata. As to treatment: oral pan-JAK inhibitor, 5-10 mg twice daily. It was cDNA, reverse transcribed from extracted RNA, that served as the sequencing template. Profiled with immunoSEQ multiplex PCR; TCRdb holds only in-frame clones, not every one. Of 150,000 to 200,000 clones listed, about 60% were seen once; the top ten hold over 12%. The sequencing here drew on CD4+ T cells sorted from blood, taken at week 24, from a patient treated with tofacitinib. The receptors here all came from a human donor with alopecia areata.

The chain recombines TRBV29-1 with TRBJ2-7, with 7 bases lining up with TRBD1. Germline lookup yields CDR1 SQVTM and CDR2 ANQGSEA. Trimming took 6 bases from V and 12 from J; bases not matched to a gene: 20. The CDR3 loop spans 14 amino acids. The CDR3 nucleotides are TGCAGCGTAGGAGATGACAGGGTAGCCTTTAATCGGTACTTC. Translation gives CSVGDDRVAFNRYF.

The chain links TRBV2 to TRBJ2-3; 8 positions match TRBD2. CDR3 length: 17 residues. Germline loops: CDR1 SNHLY, CDR2 FYNNEI. The V and J ends lost 0 bases and 2 bases, in that order; junction bases with no gene match: 7. The CDR3 nucleotides are TGTGCCAGCAGTGAAGCCGTCGGGGGGGCCTCCACAGATACGCAGTATTTT. It yields the protein CASSEAVGGASTDTQYF.

The rearrangement uses TRBV5-1 and TRBJ1-2; D not certain. Germline V gene sequence: CDR1 SGHRS, CDR2 YFSETQ. Trimming left V 4 bases short and J 9 bases short, with 13 bases between. The CDR3 has 12 amino acids. Written as DNA, the CDR3 is TGCGCCAGCAGCCCCTCAAGTGACAGCTACACCTTC. Residues: CASSPSSDSYTF.

The rearrangement uses TRBV29-1 and TRBJ1-1; unclear D gene. The CDR3 runs to 15 residues. The ends were cut back, 3 bases at V and 0 bases at J, with 14 bases in the middle. Germline lookup yields CDR1 SQVTM and CDR2 ANQGSEA. CDR3: CSVEVPRSMNTEAFF. The CDR3 bases are TGCAGCGTTGAGGTTCCCAGGTCGATGAACACTGAAGCTTTCTTT.

CDR3 in amino acids: CSVDHPGLGGYGYTF. The DNA for the CDR3 is TGCAGCGTTGACCATCCAGGCCTGGGGGGGTATGGCTACACCTTC. The chain links TRBV29-1 to TRBJ1-2; perhaps TRBD1 as D (5 bases). This CDR3 has 15 residues. V lost 3 bases, J lost 5 bases, and 19 bases lay in between. The germline gives CDR1 SQVTM, CDR2 ANQGSEA.

The gene calls are TRBV4-1 and TRBJ2-1, with 8 bases identical to TRBD2. Per the germline V gene, CDR1 is MGHRA and CDR2 is YSYEKL. V lost 1 base to trimming and J lost 1 base; unmatched junction nucleotides: 6. The CDR3 has 17 residues. CDR3 loop: CASSQGLLAGSYNEQFF. The CDR3 nucleotides are TGCGCCAGCAGCCAAGGGTTGCTAGCGGGTTCCTACAATGAGCAGTTCTTC.

The chain joins TRBV30 to TRBJ2-7, with 7 bases identical to TRBD1. Per the germline V gene, CDR1 is GTSNPN and CDR2 is SVGIG (reference sequence). V was clipped by 0 bases and J by 2 bases; unmatched bases: 7. This CDR3 contains 15 residues. The CDR3 DNA reads as TGTGCCTGGAGTGTTTTGGCAGGGGGTACCTACGAGCAGTACTTC. The encoded protein is CAWSVLAGGTYEQYF.

In the case of this clone: One junction end does not reproduce the germline sequence, and a read error may be involved. The chain joins TRBV4-1 to TRBJ2-1; D not resolved. The length of the CDR3 is 15 residues. Germline loops: CDR1 MGHRA, CDR2 YSYEKL. The CDR3 nucleotides are TGTGCCAGCAGCCAAAGTTACTCTGAATACAATGAGCAGTTCTTC. It yields the protein CASSQSYSEYNEQFF.

The chain has TRBV30 and TRBJ1-1; TRBD1 agrees at 10 bases. The CDR3 sequence is 13 residues long. Per germline, CDR1 GTSNPN and CDR2 SVGIG (reference sequence). With V trimmed by 5 bases and J by 4 bases, 4 bases remained unmatched. The DNA of the CDR3 is TGTGCCTGGGGGACAGGGGTGTCCACTGAAGCTTTCTTT. This sequence encodes CAWGTGVSTEAFF.

The chain uses TRBV5-1 and TRBJ2-2, with D possibly being TRBD1 (6 bases). The CDR3 length is 14 residues. Per germline, CDR1 SGHRS and CDR2 YFSETQ. Trimming pared 6 bases from V and 5 bases from J, leaving 14 bases between. The CDR3 nucleotides are TGCGCCAGCAAGCTGTACAGGGAAACCGGGGAGCTGTTTTTT. This codes for CASKLYRETGELFF.

V is TRBV11-3 and J is TRBJ2-2; TRBD1 agrees at 9 bases. This CDR3 has 16 amino acids. J gave up 5 bases and V 5 bases, and 9 bases lay outside the gene matches. Germline V CDR1 and CDR2: SGHNT, YENEEA. Here the CDR3 DNA reads TGTGCCAGCAGCCCGGGCGGGACAGGGTGGACCGGGGAGCTGTTTTTT. This sequence encodes CASSPGGTGWTGELFF.

The J gene is TRBJ1-3, the V gene TRBV15; 7 bases agree with TRBD1. Germline V lookup: CDR1 LNHNV, CDR2 YYDKDF (reference sequence). CDR3 length: 17 amino acids. V gave up 5 bases and J gave up 0 bases; unmatched junction bases: 10. This CDR3 reads CATSRKGTARSGNTIYF. The CDR3 DNA is TGTGCCACCAGCCGGAAAGGGACAGCCCGCTCTGGAAACACCATATATTTT.

This clone came up once. The J gene is TRBJ2-7, the V gene TRBV4-1; D remains ambiguous. The CDR3 has 15 residues. Germline V lookup: CDR1 MGHRA, CDR2 YSYEKL. V lost 0 bases to trimming and J lost 3 bases, with 12 bases between them. The CDR3 sequence: CASSQEIGQLYEQYF. CDR3 bases: TGCGCCAGCAGCCAAGAAATTGGTCAGCTCTACGAGCAGTACTTC.

V is TRBV2 and J is TRBJ1-1, with D possibly TRBD1 on 5 matching bases. CDR3 length: 14 amino acids. V lost 7 bases to trimming and J lost 7 bases, with 19 bases between them. Looked up from germline, CDR1 is SNHLY and CDR2 is FYNNEI. The CDR3 is CASKAGTWGGEAFF. CDR3 sequence (DNA): TGTGCCAGCAAAGCGGGTACATGGGGCGGTGAAGCTTTCTTT.

This clone has a handful of counts. The rearrangement joins TRBV4-1 to TRBJ1-2; D not resolved. Germline-derived CDR1 and CDR2 are MGHRA and YSYEKL. The CDR3 is made up of 16 amino acids. V was clipped by 0 bases and J by 0 bases, with 11 bases between them. This CDR3 is CASSQDYTEANYGYTF. CDR3 bases: TGCGCCAGCAGCCAAGACTACACAGAAGCTAACTATGGCTACACCTTC.

The rearrangement uses TRBV6-1 and TRBJ1-1; D uncertain. V lost 1 base, J lost 8 bases, and 11 bases lay in between. Germline V CDR1 and CDR2: MNHNS, SASEGT. The CDR3 has 13 residues. DNA of the CDR3: TGTGCCAGCAGTGAAGTCGGCAGCCTAGAAGCTTTCTTT. This gives the protein CASSEVGSLEAFF.

The V and J genes are TRBV19 and TRBJ1-2; D call uncertain. From germline, CDR1 is LNHDA and CDR2 SQIVND (reference sequence). This CDR3 has 16 residues. The V end was cut by 3 bases, the J end by 2 bases, with 16 bases between. In DNA, the CDR3 is TGTGCCAGTAGTATCGACCGCGTGAACACAAACTATGGCTACACCTTC. This gives the protein CASSIDRVNTNYGYTF. The whole variable domain, remainder taken from reference TRBV19 and TRBJ1-2, is DGGITQSPKYLFRKEGQNVTLSCEQNLNHDAMYWYRQDPGQGLRLIYYSQIVNDFQKGDIAEGYSVSREKKESFPLTVTSAQKNPTAFYLCASSIDRVNTNYGYTFGSGTRLTVV.

The chain has TRBV5-1 and TRBJ1-1; D is undetermined. This CDR3 region has 17 residues. Trimming stripped 0 bases from V and 8 bases from J, with 23 bases between. Germline loops: CDR1 SGHRS, CDR2 YFSETQ. This CDR3 is CASSLGSDGYPDPEAFF. The CDR3 bases are TGCGCCAGCAGCTTGGGCAGCGATGGTTATCCCGACCCAGAAGCTTTCTTT.

This clone was detected ten times or more. The V and J genes are TRBV10-3 and TRBJ1-1; possibly TRBD1 for D (5 bases). The V and J ends lost 7 bases and 3 bases respectively, with 12 bases between them. Germline lookup yields CDR1 ENHRY and CDR2 SYGVKD. CDR3 size: 13 residues. Written as DNA, the CDR3 is TGTGCCATCACCGGGAGGGGTGACACTGAAGCTTTCTTT. Its translation is CAITGRGDTEAFF.

This chain uses TRBV5-1 with TRBJ2-7, with a tentative D call TRBD2 (6 bases). CDR1 is SGHRS, CDR2 YFSETQ, per germline. This CDR3 is 13 amino acids long. Trimming removed 10 bases at V and 1 base at J, with 15 bases between. CDR3 amino acids: CAGGTNRSYEQYF. For the CDR3, the DNA is TGCGCCGGAGGGACCAACAGATCCTACGAGCAGTACTTC.

This clone was detected a few times. The CDR3 DNA reads as TGCAGCGTCCGGGACAGGGGCGCTGAAGCTTTCTTT. Translating it yields CSVRDRGAEAFF. V gene TRBV29-1 combines with J gene TRBJ1-1, with TRBD1 matching 10 bases. With 6 bases clipped from V and 6 bases from J, the junction kept 4 bases outside the gene matches. In germline, CDR1 is SQVTM, CDR2 ANQGSEA. This CDR3 region has 12 residues.

This chain uses TRBV6-5 with TRBJ2-5, with no clear D. Germline assignment: CDR1 MNHEY and CDR2 SVGAGI. The CDR3 covers 11 residues. V shed 5 bases and J shed 6 bases, with 7 bases lying between them. CDR3 DNA: TGTGCCAGCAGTGACCGGCAGACCCAGTACTTC. It specifies CASSDRQTQYF.

Ten or more counts support this clone. The CDR3 region has the DNA TGTGCCAGCAGCTCGGACAACCCTAATTCACCCCTCCACTTT. It encodes CASSSDNPNSPLHF. The chain joins TRBV7-9 to TRBJ1-6; TRBD1 is a possible D gene (5 bases). The V gene's germline CDR1 is SEHNR and CDR2 FQNEAQ (reference sequence). Deletions cut 4 bases from V and 6 bases from J, with 10 bases between. The CDR3 is 14 residues long.

J is TRBJ2-1 and V is TRBV11-2, with D possibly matching TRBD2 (7 bases). Germline V gene data show CDR1 as SGHAT and CDR2 as FQNNGV. This CDR3 is 14 amino acids long. The V end lost 5 bases, the J end lost 9 bases, and 17 bases lay between the germline ends. The CDR3 is CASSPVIGGLEQFF. CDR3 bases: TGTGCCAGCAGCCCCGTGATCGGGGGGCTTGAGCAGTTCTTC.

V is TRBV29-1 and J is TRBJ2-7, with TRBD1 matching over 8 bases. Germline V gives CDR1 SQVTM, CDR2 ANQGSEA. Germline trimming cut 6 bases from V and 0 bases from J; bases unmatched to any gene: 4. CDR3 length: 13 residues. The CDR3 nucleotides read TGCAGCGTCGGACAGGGATTCTCCTACGAGCAGTACTTC. This encodes CSVGQGFSYEQYF.

This clone has only a few counts. The chain carries TRBV30 and TRBJ1-2; D not certain. This CDR3 has 13 residues. The germline CDR1 and CDR2 sequences are GTSNPN and SVGIG (reference sequence). V lost 2 bases and J 4 bases, leaving 11 bases between the germline ends. CDR3 nucleotides: TGTGCCTGGAGTCCCGGGCAGTTCTATGGCTACACCTTC. Protein: CAWSPGQFYGYTF.

The chain is built from TRBV19 and TRBJ1-1; D is undetermined. Germline V gene data show CDR1 as LNHDA and CDR2 as SQIVND (reference sequence). V lost 4 bases and J 0 bases, leaving 9 bases between the germline ends. CDR3 length: 14 amino acids. The CDR3 here is CASSTQIMNTEAFF. DNA of the CDR3: TGTGCCAGTAGTACGCAGATCATGAACACTGAAGCTTTCTTT.